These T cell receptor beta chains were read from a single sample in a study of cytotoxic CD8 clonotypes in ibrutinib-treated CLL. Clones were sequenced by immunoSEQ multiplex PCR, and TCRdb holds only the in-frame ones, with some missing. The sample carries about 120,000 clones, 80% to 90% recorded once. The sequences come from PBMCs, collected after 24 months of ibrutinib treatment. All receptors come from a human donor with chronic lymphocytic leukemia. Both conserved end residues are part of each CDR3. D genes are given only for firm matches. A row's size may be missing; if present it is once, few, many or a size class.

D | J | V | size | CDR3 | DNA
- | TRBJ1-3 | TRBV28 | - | CASSLTYYRGNTIYF | TGTGCCAGCAGTTTAACATACTACCGTGGAAACACCATATATTTT
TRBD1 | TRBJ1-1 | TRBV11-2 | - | CASSRTGDGAYEAFF | TGTGCCAGCAGCAGGACAGGGGACGGGGCCTATGAAGCTTTCTTT
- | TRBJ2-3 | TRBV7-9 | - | CASSLVGASLGTDTQYF | TGTGCCAGCAGCTTAGTGGGGGCGTCGCTGGGCACAGATACGCAGTATTTT
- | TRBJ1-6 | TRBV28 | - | CASSLDRGTYNSPLHF | TGTGCCAGCAGTTTAGATCGGGGCACCTATAATTCACCCCTCCACTTT
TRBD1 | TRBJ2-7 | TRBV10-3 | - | CAIAGTGGGYEQYF | TGTGCCATAGCCGGGACAGGGGGTGGTTACGAGCAGTACTTC
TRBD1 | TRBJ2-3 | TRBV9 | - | CASSVGDRAADTQYF | TGTGCCAGCAGCGTCGGGGACAGGGCAGCAGATACGCAGTATTTT
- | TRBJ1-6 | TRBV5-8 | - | CASSLGVREGSPLHF | TGTGCCAGCAGCTTGGGGGTCAGGGAGGGTTCACCCCTCCACTTT
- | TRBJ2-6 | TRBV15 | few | CATSAISGANVLTF | TGTGCCACCAGCGCCATATCTGGGGCCAACGTCCTGACTTTC
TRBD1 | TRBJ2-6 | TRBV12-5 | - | CASGWTGGTGANVLTF | TGTGCTAGTGGGTGGACAGGGGGCACCGGGGCCAACGTCCTGACTTTC
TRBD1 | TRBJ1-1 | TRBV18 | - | CASSPGQGNTEAFF | TGTGCCAGCTCACCCGGACAGGGGAACACTGAAGCTTTCTTT
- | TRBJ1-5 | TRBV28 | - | CASRGLIHQPQHF | TGTGCCAGCAGGGGCCTGATCCACCAGCCCCAGCATTTT
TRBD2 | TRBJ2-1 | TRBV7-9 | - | CASSPQAGAEQFF | TGTGCCAGCAGCCCTCAAGCGGGAGCTGAGCAGTTCTTC
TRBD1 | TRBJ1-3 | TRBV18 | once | CASSPSRGLSGNTIYF | TGTGCCAGCTCCCCGAGTAGGGGGCTTTCTGGAAACACCATATATTTT
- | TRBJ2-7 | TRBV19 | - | CASSPPSGGAYEQYF | TGTGCCAGTAGTCCGCCCAGTGGAGGGGCCTACGAGCAGTACTTC
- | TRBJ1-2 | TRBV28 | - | CASRETGAGSGGYTF | TGTGCCAGCAGGGAAACGGGGGCGGGTTCGGGCGGCTACACCTTC
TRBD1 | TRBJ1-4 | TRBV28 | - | CASRSPGQPNEKLFF | TGTGCCAGCAGGTCCCCGGGACAGCCGAATGAAAAACTGTTTTTT
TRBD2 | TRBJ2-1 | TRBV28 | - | CASSSTSGSNEQFF | TGTGCCAGCAGTTCGACTAGCGGATCCAATGAGCAGTTCTTC
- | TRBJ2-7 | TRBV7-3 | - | CASSPGRVSSYEQYF | TGTGCCAGCAGCCCAGGCAGGGTCTCATCCTACGAGCAGTACTTC
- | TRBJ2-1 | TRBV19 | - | CASLPRRSSYNEQFF | TGTGCCAGTCTTCCCCGGCGCAGCTCCTACAATGAGCAGTTCTTC
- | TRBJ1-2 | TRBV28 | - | CASQPPTPYGYTF | TGTGCCAGCCAGCCCCCAACACCCTATGGCTACACCTTC
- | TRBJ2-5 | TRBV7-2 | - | CASSLGTATGETQYF | TGTGCCAGCAGCTTAGGGACGGCGACGGGAGAGACCCAGTACTTC
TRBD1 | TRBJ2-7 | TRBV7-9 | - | CASSPTGTGGSYEQYF | TGTGCCAGCAGCCCCACAGGGACAGGGGGCTCCTACGAGCAGTACTTC
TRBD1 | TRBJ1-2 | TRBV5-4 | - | CASSSARGTAVYGYTF | TGTGCCAGCAGCTCTGCCCGTGGGACAGCGGTCTATGGCTACACCTTC
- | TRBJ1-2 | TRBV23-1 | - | CASIATASWYGYTF | TGCGCCAGCATCGCGACGGCCTCCTGGTATGGCTACACCTTC
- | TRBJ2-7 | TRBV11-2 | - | CASSARLVREQYF | TGTGCCAGCAGCGCCCGACTAGTTAGGGAGCAGTACTTC
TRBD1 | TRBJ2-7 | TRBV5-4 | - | CASTWTGSTYEQYF | TGTGCCAGCACCTGGACAGGGAGCACCTACGAGCAGTACTTC
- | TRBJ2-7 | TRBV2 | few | CASDDRPPYEQYF | TGTGCCAGCGATGACAGGCCCCCTTACGAGCAGTACTTC
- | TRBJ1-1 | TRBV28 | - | CASIRGGNTEAFF | TGTGCCAGCATCCGGGGGGGGAACACTGAAGCTTTCTTT
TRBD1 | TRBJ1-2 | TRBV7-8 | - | CASSLGQGARGYTF | TGTGCCAGCAGCTTAGGACAGGGCGCGCGGGGCTACACCTTC
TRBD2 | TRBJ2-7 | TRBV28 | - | CASITGTSGSYEQYF | TGTGCCAGCATCACCGGGACTAGCGGGAGTTACGAGCAGTACTTC
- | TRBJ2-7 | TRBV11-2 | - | CASSLGQISYEQYF | TGTGCCAGCAGCTTAGGACAGATCTCCTACGAGCAGTACTTC
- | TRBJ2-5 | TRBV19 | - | CASRRVPLGTQYF | TGTGCCAGTAGGCGGGTACCCCTGGGGACCCAGTACTTC
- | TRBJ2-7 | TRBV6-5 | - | CASKNGGLYEQYF | TGTGCCAGCAAAAACGGCGGGTTGTACGAGCAGTACTTC
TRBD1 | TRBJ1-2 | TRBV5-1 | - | CASRNDRDSGYTF | TGCGCCAGCAGAAATGACAGGGATTCTGGCTACACCTTC
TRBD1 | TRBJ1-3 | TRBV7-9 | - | CASSPLWGQGLPSGNTIYF | TGTGCCAGCAGCCCCCTGTGGGGACAGGGGCTACCCTCTGGAAACACCATATATTTT
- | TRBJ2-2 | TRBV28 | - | CASIKQMTGELFF | TGTGCCAGCATCAAACAGATGACCGGGGAGCTGTTTTTT
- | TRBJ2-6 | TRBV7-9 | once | CASSSTGPGANVLTF | TGTGCCAGCAGCTCCACAGGGCCTGGGGCCAACGTCCTGACTTTC
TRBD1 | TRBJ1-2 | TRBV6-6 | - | CASSSDRGYGYTF | TGTGCCAGCAGTTCGGACAGGGGATATGGCTACACCTTC
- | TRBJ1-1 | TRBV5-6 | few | CASSYPGAAMNTEAFF | TGTGCCAGCAGCTACCCGGGGGCCGCGATGAACACTGAAGCTTTCTTT